One and the same sample provided the 8 T cell receptor beta chains below, sequenced in a study of blood T cell repertoires in COVID-19 (dated by TCRdb to 2018 to 2021). Libraries were prepared through the immunoSEQ multiplex PCR assay. In TCRdb, the immuneACCESS table is reduced to in-frame sequences with V and J assigned. These tables do not hold every clone; where another copy was compared, an unresolved V gene accounts for under half, and the others remain unexplained. Across this sample there are hundreds of thousands of clones, with 88% seen only once. Around 6.3% of the sample rests with the top ten. The specimen sequenced was peripheral blood. The source of these receptors is a woman in her 30s with COVID-19, enrolled during active disease.

This clone was recorded a few times. V and J are TRBV6-4 and TRBJ2-3; 10 bases are shared with TRBD1. The CDR3 runs 15 residues. Germline lookup yields CDR1 MRHNA and CDR2 SNTAGT. With V trimmed by 3 bases and J by 3 bases, 3 bases remained unmatched. This CDR3 is CASSERGQGTDTQYF. The CDR3 DNA is TGTGCCAGCAGTGAAAGGGGACAGGGGACAGATACGCAGTATTTT.

The chain is built from TRBV4-3 and TRBJ2-7, with 11 nucleotides matching TRBD2. With 0 bases clipped from V and 4 bases from J, the junction kept 5 bases outside the gene matches. The germline gives CDR1 LGHNA, CDR2 YSLEER. The CDR3 spans 16 residues. The CDR3 protein is CASSQDSSGGWYEQYF. CDR3 DNA sequence: TGCGCCAGCAGCCAAGATTCTAGCGGGGGGTGGTACGAGCAGTACTTC.

V and J are TRBV6-5 and TRBJ2-7; 8 nucleotides align to TRBD2. CDR3 size: 16 residues. CDR1 is MNHEY and CDR2 is SVGAGI in the germline V gene. V shed 0 bases and J 4 bases; nucleotides not matched to a gene: 8. CDR3 DNA sequence: TGTGCCAGCAGTTACTCGAGTCGGACTAGCAGTTACGAGCAGTACGTC. Translation: CASSYSSRTSSYEQYV.

The DNA for the CDR3 is TGTGCCAGCAGCCAAGACTCCCAAGGCCTAAGCTCCTACGAGCAGTACTTC. Translation gives CASSQDSQGLSSYEQYF. The chain carries TRBV11-2 and TRBJ2-7; no clear D gene. CDR1 is SGHAT and CDR2 is FQNNGV in the germline V gene. The CDR3 is 17 amino acids. V was trimmed by 5 bases and J by 0 bases, leaving 20 bases between them.

The J gene is TRBJ2-5, the V gene TRBV6-1, with a possible D match to TRBD1 (5 bases). V was cut by 2 bases and J by 2 bases, with 18 bases left in between. Germline CDR1 reads MNHNS; CDR2 reads SASEGT. CDR3 length: 17 residues. The CDR3 region has the DNA TGTGCCAGCAGTGAAAGGGGAAGGAGAGTCCGGCAAGAGACCCAGTACTTC. Protein sequence: CASSERGRRVRQETQYF.

This clone turned up a few times. Distinct nucleotide sequences in the sample also encode this CDR3. The gene calls are TRBV9 and TRBJ1-1, with TRBD1 matching 8 bases. There are 15 residues in the CDR3. The V gene's germline CDR1 is SGDLS and CDR2 YYNGEE. V lost 4 bases and J lost 1; bases outside the gene matches: 6. CDR3 DNA: TGTGCCAGCAGCCCAAGGACAGGGACGAACACTGAAGCTTTCTTT. This encodes CASSPRTGTNTEAFF.

In this sample, this clone turned up once. The gene calls are TRBV11-1 and TRBJ2-2; a possible D gene is TRBD2 (6 bases). The CDR3 runs to 15 residues. V was shortened by 5 bases and J by 4 bases, with 14 bases between the two germline ends. CDR1 is SGHAT and CDR2 is FQDESV in the germline V gene (reference sequence). Here the CDR3 reads CASSAGRGTTGELFF. The CDR3, as DNA: TGTGCCAGCAGCGCAGGACGCGGGACCACCGGGGAGCTGTTTTTT.

This sequence joins TRBV19 and TRBJ1-2, with TRBD1 matching 8 bases. This CDR3 contains 20 residues. The germline V gene encodes CDR1 LNHDA and CDR2 SQIVND (reference sequence). Trimming at V came to 4 bases and at J to 4 bases, leaving 23 bases not matched to a gene. CDR3 sequence reads: CASSTQYVLGRGRSGYGYTF. The CDR3 nucleotides read TGTGCCAGTAGTACCCAATACGTGTTGGGCAGGGGGCGTAGCGGCTATGGCTACACCTTC.